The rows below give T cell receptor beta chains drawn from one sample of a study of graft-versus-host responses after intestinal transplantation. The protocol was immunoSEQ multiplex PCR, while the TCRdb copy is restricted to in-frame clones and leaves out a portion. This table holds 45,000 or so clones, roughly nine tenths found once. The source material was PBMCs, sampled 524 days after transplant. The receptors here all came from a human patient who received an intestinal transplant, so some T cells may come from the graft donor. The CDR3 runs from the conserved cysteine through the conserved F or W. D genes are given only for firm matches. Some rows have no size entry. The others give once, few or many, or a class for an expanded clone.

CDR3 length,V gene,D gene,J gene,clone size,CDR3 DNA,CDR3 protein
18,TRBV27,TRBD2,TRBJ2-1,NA,TGTGCCAGCAGTTTCACTCGGCGGGAGGACGGGCCCTACAATGAGCAGTTCTTC,CASSFTRREDGPYNEQFF
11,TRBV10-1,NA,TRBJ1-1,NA,TGCGCCAGCAGTTACGACGGTGAAGCTTTCTTT,CASSYDGEAFF
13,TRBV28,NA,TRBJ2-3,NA,TGTGCCAGCAGCCGCCGAAACACAGATACGCAGTATTTT,CASSRRNTDTQYF
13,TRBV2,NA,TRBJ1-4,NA,TGTGCCAGCTTCAGGTCAAATAATGAAAAACTGTTTTTT,CASFRSNNEKLFF
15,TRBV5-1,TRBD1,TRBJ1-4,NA,TGCGCCAGCAGCTTGGGACAGGGTAAAAATGAAAAACTGTTTTTT,CASSLGQGKNEKLFF
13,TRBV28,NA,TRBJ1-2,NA,TGTGCCAGCAGCCTAAAAGCTAACTATGGCTACACCTTC,CASSLKANYGYTF
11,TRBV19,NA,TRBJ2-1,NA,TGTGCCAGTAGTGCTCAAATGGAGCAGTTCTTC,CASSAQMEQFF
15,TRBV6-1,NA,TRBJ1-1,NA,TGTGCCAGCAGTGGGACCTTTCCTATGAACACTGAAGCTTTCTTT,CASSGTFPMNTEAFF
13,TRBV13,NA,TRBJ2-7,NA,TGTGCCAGCAGCGTAGGTCTTGCTTACGAGCAGTACTTC,CASSVGLAYEQYF
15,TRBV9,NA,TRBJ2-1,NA,TGTGCCAGCAGCGTAGTTTCGAACTCCTACAATGAGCAGTTCTTC,CASSVVSNSYNEQFF
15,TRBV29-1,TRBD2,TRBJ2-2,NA,TGCAGCGTTGGACTAGCGGGAGGGGGGACCGGGGAGCTGTTTTTT,CSVGLAGGGTGELFF
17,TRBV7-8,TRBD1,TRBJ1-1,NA,TGTGCCAGCAGCTTAGTTGGGACAGGGAGGAGGGACACTGAAGCTTTCTTT,CASSLVGTGRRDTEAFF
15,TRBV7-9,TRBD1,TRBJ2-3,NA,TGCGCCAGCAGCCAAGACAGGGGCGGTGCAGATACGCAGTATTTT,CASSQDRGGADTQYF
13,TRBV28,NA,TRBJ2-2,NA,TGTGCCAGCGGGTCCGGGGGCAGCGGGGAGCTGTTTTTT,CASGSGGSGELFF
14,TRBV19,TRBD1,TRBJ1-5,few,TGTGCCAGTAGTGTTGGGACAGGGGACCAGCCCCAGCATTTT,CASSVGTGDQPQHF
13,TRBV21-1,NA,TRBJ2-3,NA,TGTGCCAGCAGCAAAGCCCTCACAGATACGCAGTATTTT,CASSKALTDTQYF
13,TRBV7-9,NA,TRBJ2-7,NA,TGTGCCAGCAGCGCAAGTCGGGCTTACGAGCAGTACTTC,CASSASRAYEQYF
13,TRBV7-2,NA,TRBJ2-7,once,TGTGCCAGCGGGGTGGGTGGTACCTACGAGCAGTACTTC,CASGVGGTYEQYF
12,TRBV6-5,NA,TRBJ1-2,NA,TGTGCCAGCAGCTTCGACACATATGGCTACACCTTC,CASSFDTYGYTF
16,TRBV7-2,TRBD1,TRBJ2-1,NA,TGTGCCAGCAGCCACAGGACAGGGAGCTCCTACAATGAGCAGTTCTTC,CASSHRTGSSYNEQFF
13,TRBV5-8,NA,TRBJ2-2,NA,TGTGCCAGCAGCATGAGGGGCACCGGGGAGCTGTTTTTT,CASSMRGTGELFF
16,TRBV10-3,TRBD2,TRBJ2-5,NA,TGTGCCATCAGTGAGTCGGGACTAGCGGGTCAAGAGACCCAGTACTTC,CAISESGLAGQETQYF
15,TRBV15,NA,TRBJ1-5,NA,TGTGCCACCAGCAGGTATCAGAGTAGCAATCAGCCCCAGCATTTT,CATSRYQSSNQPQHF
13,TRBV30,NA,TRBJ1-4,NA,TGTGCCTGGAGCCGGGACAAGGATGAAAAACTGTTTTTT,CAWSRDKDEKLFF
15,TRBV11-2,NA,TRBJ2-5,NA,TGTGCCAGCAGCACACAAACTAGCTTCCTTGAGACCCAGTACTTC,CASSTQTSFLETQYF
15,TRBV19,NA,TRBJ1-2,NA,TGTGCCAGTAGTAGGGAGGGGCAGCCCATCGATGGCTACACCTTC,CASSREGQPIDGYTF
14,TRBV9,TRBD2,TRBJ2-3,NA,TGTGCCAGCAGCGTAGGGGTAGCGGGAGATACGCAGTATTTT,CASSVGVAGDTQYF
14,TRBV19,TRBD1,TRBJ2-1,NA,TGTGCCAGTAGTATCGAACAGGGGGTCAATGAGCAGTTCTTC,CASSIEQGVNEQFF
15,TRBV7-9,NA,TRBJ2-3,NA,TGTGCCAGCAGTCCCTGGGCCGACAGCACAGATACGCAGTATTTT,CASSPWADSTDTQYF
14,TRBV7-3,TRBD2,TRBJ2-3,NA,TGTGCCAGCAGCCCGGGACTAGCTGCAGATACGCAGTATTTT,CASSPGLAADTQYF
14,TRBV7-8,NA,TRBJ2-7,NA,TGTGCCAGCAGCCCAACAGGGAGCTCCTACGAGCAGTACTTC,CASSPTGSSYEQYF
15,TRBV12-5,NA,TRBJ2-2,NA,TGTGCTAGTGGTTCAATGACAGCGAACACCGGGGAGCTGTTTTTT,CASGSMTANTGELFF
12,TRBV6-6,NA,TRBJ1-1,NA,TGTGCCAGCAGTCCCTATGCCGCTGAAGCTTTCTTT,CASSPYAAEAFF
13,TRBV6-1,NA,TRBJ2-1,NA,TGTGCCAGCACCTGGGGGGAGTACAATGAGCAGTTCTTC,CASTWGEYNEQFF
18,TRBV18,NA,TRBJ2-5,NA,TGTGCCAGCTCACCACGACCCGTAGCGGGACAGTTATTAGAGACCCAGTACTTC,CASSPRPVAGQLLETQYF
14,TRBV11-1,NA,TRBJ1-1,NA,TGTGCCAGCAGCTTAGGAATAGAGAACACTGAAGCTTTCTTT,CASSLGIENTEAFF
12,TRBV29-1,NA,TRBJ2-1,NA,TGCAGCGTTGATATTAGGATCAATGAGCAGTTCTTC,CSVDIRINEQFF
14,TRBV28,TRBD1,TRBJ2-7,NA,TGTGCCAGCAGTCCCCGGACAGGGACCTACGAGCAGTACTTC,CASSPRTGTYEQYF
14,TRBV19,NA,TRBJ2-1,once,TGTGCCAGTAGTATTCGCGGGCCCCCGGGTGAGCAGTTCTTC,CASSIRGPPGEQFF
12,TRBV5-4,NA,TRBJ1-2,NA,TGTGCCAGCAGCCTTACAGACTATGGCTACACCTTC,CASSLTDYGYTF
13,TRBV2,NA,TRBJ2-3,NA,TGTGCCAGCAGTCGGGACTCCACAGATACGCAGTATTTT,CASSRDSTDTQYF